The T cell receptor (beta chain) under discussion was sequenced for a study of shared clonotypes between healthy human individuals. In the CD4+ fraction, cells were divided into CD45RA+ naive and CD45RA-negative memory subsets. Generated by immunoSEQ multiplex PCR, the TCRdb table keeps only in-frame clones and is missing some. The table includes hundreds of thousands of clones, around 72% detected once. This CDR3 comprises 15 residues. CDR1 LNHDA and CDR2 SQIVND come from the germline V gene (reference sequence). V was cut by 5 bases and J by 4 bases, with 15 bases left in between. The rearrangement joins TRBV19 to TRBJ2-1, with a tentative D call TRBD1 (6 bases). This clonotype originated in a woman aged 25 to 45 in good health. Material for sequencing was memory CD4+ T cells sorted from blood. This sample's subset: CD45RA-negative fraction. The CDR3 DNA reads TGTGCCAGTAGTTCGAATCCCAGGGGTTACAATGAGCAGTTCTTC. Translation gives CASSSNPRGYNEQFF.